The sequence of this T cell receptor beta chain was determined in a study of OX40 agonist ivuxolimab in advanced cancers. Overall study context: Three patients, one with hepatocellular carcinoma and two with cutaneous melanoma, achieved partial responses.

Blood draws occurred at baseline, cycle 4 day 1, and cycle 7 day 1. There are 15 residues in the CDR3. From germline, CDR1 is SGHRS and CDR2 YFSETQ. General observations from the study: Average numbers of expanded clones were greater in CD8+ T cells than in CD4+.

A remark on this clone: Its antigen is unidentified.

Sequenced by immunoSEQ multiplex PCR; TCRdb stores in-frame clones only, minus some. The sample lists around 60,000 clones, 87% occurring once. The sequence was collected from an adult with an advanced solid tumor such as melanoma, head and neck, liver or kidney cancer. The chain couples TRBV5-1 to TRBJ2-5; perhaps TRBD2 as D (6 bases). The J call may be wrong; the DNA end is better matched by TRBJ2-7. Sequenced here: CD4+ or CD8+ T cells sorted from blood, sampled in a trial of the OX40 agonist ivuxolimab. This CDR3 is CASSFASGYAYEQYF. CDR3 coding DNA: TGCGCCAGCAGCTTCGCAAGCGGGTATGCCTACGAGCAGTACTTC.